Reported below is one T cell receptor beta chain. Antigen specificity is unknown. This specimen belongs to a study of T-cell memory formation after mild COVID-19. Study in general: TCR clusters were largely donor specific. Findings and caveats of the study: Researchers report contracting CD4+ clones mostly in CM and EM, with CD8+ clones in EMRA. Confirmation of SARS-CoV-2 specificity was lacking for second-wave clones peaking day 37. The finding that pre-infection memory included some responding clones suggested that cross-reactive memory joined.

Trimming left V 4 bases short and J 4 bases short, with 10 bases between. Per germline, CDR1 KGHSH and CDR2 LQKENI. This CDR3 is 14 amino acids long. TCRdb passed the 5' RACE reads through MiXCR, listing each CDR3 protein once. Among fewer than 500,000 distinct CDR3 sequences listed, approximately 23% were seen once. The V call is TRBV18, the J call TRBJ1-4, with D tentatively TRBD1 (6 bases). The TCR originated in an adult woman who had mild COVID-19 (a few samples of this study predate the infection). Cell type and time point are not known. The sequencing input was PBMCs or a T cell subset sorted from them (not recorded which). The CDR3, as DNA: TGTGCCAGCTCACTACAGGGAATTAATGAAAAACTGTTTTTT. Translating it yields CASSLQGINEKLFF.